These T cell receptor beta chains were read from a single sample in a study of T cell responses to AZD1222 COVID-19 vaccine. Produced via immunoSEQ multiplex PCR; TCRdb's table is partial and in-frame only. The sample holds 120,000 or so clones; more than 65% are singletons and the top ten take about a quarter. The material was peripheral blood, obtained 28 days after the second AZD1222 dose. The receptors derive from an adult who received the AZD1222 COVID-19 vaccine. Both conserved end residues are part of each CDR3. D genes are given only for firm matches. Clone size, where shown, is once, few, many, or a class for clones that have expanded.

d_call clone_size j_call v_call cdr3_aa cdr3_nt
TRBD2 - TRBJ2-3 TRBV15 CATSRGTSGGADTQYF TGTGCCACCAGCAGAGGGACTAGCGGGGGGGCAGATACGCAGTATTTT
- - TRBJ2-7 TRBV2 CASSGQGKYEQYF TGTGCCAGCAGTGGGCAGGGCAAATACGAGCAGTACTTC
- - TRBJ1-3 TRBV13 CASSLARWVAGNTIYF TGTGCCAGCAGCTTAGCACGGTGGGTGGCTGGAAACACCATATATTTT
- - TRBJ1-6 TRBV27 CASGYRVPYNSPLHF TGTGCCAGCGGCTACAGGGTACCGTATAATTCACCCCTCCACTTT
TRBD1 once TRBJ1-2 TRBV28 CASNGPGTGALNYGYTF TGTGCCAGCAATGGACCTGGGACAGGGGCCCTCAACTATGGCTACACCTTC
- - TRBJ1-1 TRBV6-5 CASSYSTRGSTEAFF TGTGCCAGCAGTTACTCGACGAGGGGGAGCACTGAAGCTTTCTTT
- once TRBJ1-5 TRBV5-1 CASSQNRVRASSNQPQHF TGCGCCAGCAGCCAAAACAGGGTTAGGGCCTCTAGCAATCAGCCCCAGCATTTT
TRBD2 - TRBJ2-7 TRBV19 CASQSVAGGPYEQYF TGTGCCAGTCAGTCTGTCGCGGGGGGCCCCTACGAGCAGTACTTC
TRBD1 - TRBJ1-4 TRBV7-9 CASSLEGQVGEKLFF TGTGCCAGCAGCTTAGAGGGACAGGTGGGGGAAAAACTGTTTTTT
- few TRBJ2-7 TRBV7-2 CASSETGAAYEQYF TGTGCCAGCTCCGAAACGGGGGCGGCCTACGAGCAGTACTTC
- - TRBJ2-2 TRBV18 CASSPREGMGTGELFF TGTGCCAGCTCACCTCGCGAGGGCATGGGCACCGGGGAGCTGTTTTTT
- - TRBJ2-6 TRBV28 CASHQPGLSGANVLTF TGTGCCAGCCATCAACCGGGGCTCTCTGGGGCCAACGTCCTGACTTTC
TRBD1 - TRBJ2-1 TRBV27 CASSLGTGESHEQFF TGTGCCAGCAGTTTAGGGACAGGGGAAAGTCATGAGCAGTTCTTC
TRBD2 - TRBJ2-3 TRBV7-2 CASSLQAGATDTQYF TGTGCCAGCAGCTTACAAGCGGGGGCAACAGATACGCAGTATTTT
TRBD2 - TRBJ2-5 TRBV19 CASSQPGLAGVQETQYF TGTGCCAGTAGTCAGCCGGGACTAGCGGGGGTTCAAGAGACCCAGTACTTC
TRBD2 - TRBJ2-1 TRBV3-1/TRBV3-2 CASSPSRGGYNEQFF TGTGCCAGCAGCCCTTCGCGGGGGGGGTACAATGAGCAGTTCTTC
- - TRBJ1-6 TRBV3-1/TRBV3-2 CASSQGIFSYNSPLHF TGTGCCAGCAGCCAGGGGATCTTCTCCTATAATTCACCCCTCCACTTT
TRBD1 - TRBJ1-1 TRBV6-5 CASTRTGGYTEAFF TGTGCCAGTACTCGGACAGGGGGCTACACTGAAGCTTTCTTT
- - TRBJ1-2 TRBV5-1 CASSFSESYYGYTF TGCGCCAGCAGCTTCTCAGAATCTTACTATGGCTACACCTTC
TRBD1 - TRBJ1-1 TRBV2 CASSQGGTEAFF TGTGCCAGCAGTCAGGGGGGGACTGAAGCTTTCTTT
- once TRBJ2-2 TRBV24-1 CATSESTGQLSGELFF TGTGCCACCAGTGAGTCCACGGGACAATTGTCCGGGGAGCTGTTTTTT
- - TRBJ2-7 TRBV5-4 CASSSMTGSGSYEQYF TGTGCCAGCAGCTCAATGACAGGTTCGGGCTCCTACGAGCAGTACTTC
TRBD1 - TRBJ2-7 TRBV15 CATSRAGQGIYEQYF TGTGCCACCAGCAGAGCGGGACAGGGGATATACGAGCAGTACTTC
- once TRBJ2-2 TRBV19 CASSRTGNTGELFF TGTGCCAGTAGTCGTACAGGGAACACCGGGGAGCTGTTTTTT
- - TRBJ1-2 TRBV11-1 CASSFRKENYGYTF TGTGCCAGCAGCTTCCGCAAAGAGAACTATGGCTACACCTTC
- - TRBJ1-1 TRBV7-9 CASSSTAMNTEAFF TGTGCCAGCAGCTCGACAGCGATGAACACTGAAGCTTTCTTT
- - TRBJ1-2 TRBV5-1 CASSPLGDLGYTF TGCGCCAGCAGCCCCTTGGGAGACCTAGGCTACACCTTC
TRBD1 - TRBJ1-6 TRBV7-2 CASSIRGTGNSPLHF TGTGCCAGCAGCATTAGGGGGACAGGGAATTCACCCCTCCACTTT
- - TRBJ2-7 TRBV5-1 CASSLEGGAYEQYF TGCGCCAGCAGCTTGGAAGGGGGGGCCTACGAGCAGTACTTC
- few TRBJ1-3 TRBV11-2 CASSGLLSSSGNTIYF TGTGCCAGCTCCGGCCTTCTCAGTAGCTCGGGAAACACCATATATTTT
- - TRBJ1-3 TRBV5-1 CASSLDLSGNTIYF TGCGCCAGCAGCCTGGACCTCTCTGGAAACACCATATATTTT
- - TRBJ2-1 TRBV5-5 CASSYSGAYNEQFF TGTGCCAGCAGCTACTCCGGGGCCTACAATGAGCAGTTCTTC
TRBD2 - TRBJ2-1 TRBV18 CASSPSLVAGGRYNEQFF TGTGCCAGCTCACCCTCCTTAGTGGCGGGGGGCCGCTACAATGAGCAGTTCTTC